This T cell receptor beta chain was sequenced in a study of T-cell reconstitution after alpha-beta-depleted transplantation in children. Study findings and constraints: T-cell numbers and diversity, one year after transplant, stemmed largely from T cells that were newly produced. Diversity of TCRbeta at day 60 was high in some patients, arising from surviving recipient T cells and thymic progenitors. About two months after transplant, alpha-beta T cells reportedly came from several hundred expanded graft clones.

After removal of 4 bases from V and 2 bases from J, the junction contained 5 bases not matched to a gene. Germline CDR1 is MNHEY and CDR2 is SVGAGI. The CDR3 is 15 amino acids. Unique molecular identifiers were built into the TCRbeta library. MiXCR was run by TCRdb on the PCR reads, yielding one entry per CDR3 protein. The repertoire holds some 200,000 distinct CDR3 sequences, with roughly 8.1% as singletons. Points on this clonotype: Its antigen is unidentified.

This TCR derives from a male patient aged 2-9 years who had a stem cell transplant for acute myeloid leukemia, so the T cells may come from the graft donor. The chain uses TRBV6-5 and TRBJ2-3; 8 bases are shared with TRBD2. This material consisted of PBMCs, mostly from graft donor cells, taken 360 days after TCRalphabeta/CD19-depleted stem cell transplant. CDR3 sequence (DNA): TGTGCCAGCAGTTCACCTAGCGGGTCCACAGATACGCAGTATTTT. Its translation is CASSSPSGSTDTQYF.